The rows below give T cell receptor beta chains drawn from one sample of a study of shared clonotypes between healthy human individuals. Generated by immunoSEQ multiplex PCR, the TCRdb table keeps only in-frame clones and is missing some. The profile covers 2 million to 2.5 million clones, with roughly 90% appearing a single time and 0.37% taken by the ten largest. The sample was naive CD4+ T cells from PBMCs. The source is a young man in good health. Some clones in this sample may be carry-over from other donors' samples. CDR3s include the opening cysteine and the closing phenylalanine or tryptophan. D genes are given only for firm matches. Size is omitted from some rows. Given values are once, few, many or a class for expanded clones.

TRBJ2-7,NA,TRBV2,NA,TGTGCCAGCACTGGGCAGGGGTCGTACTACGAGCAGTACTTC,CASTGQGSYYEQYF
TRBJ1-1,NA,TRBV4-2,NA,TGTGCCAGCAGCCAAGAGGGGGGAGCTTTCTTT,CASSQEGGAFF
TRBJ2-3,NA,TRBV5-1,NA,TGCGCCAGCAGCTTGTTCAGGGAAGATACGCAGTATTTT,CASSLFREDTQYF
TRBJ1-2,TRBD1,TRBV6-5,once,TGTGCCAGCAGCAGGGACAGGAGAAACTATGGCTACACCTTC,CASSRDRRNYGYTF
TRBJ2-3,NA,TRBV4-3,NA,TGCGCCAGCAGCCAAAGATCCCGCCTTGGGGGTGCTAGCACAGATACGCAGTATTTT,CASSQRSRLGGASTDTQYF
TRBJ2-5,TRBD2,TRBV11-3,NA,TGTGCCAGCAGCTCCGACGCGGGGGGAGGGACCCAGTACTTC,CASSSDAGGGTQYF
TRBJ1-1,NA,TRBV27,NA,TGTGCCAGCAGTCCCACCCCCCTGGGGGTCACTGAAGCTTTCTTT,CASSPTPLGVTEAFF
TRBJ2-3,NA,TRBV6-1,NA,TGTGCCAGCAGTGAATTTAGACGCCGCGTTGAGGATACGCAGTATTTT,CASSEFRRRVEDTQYF
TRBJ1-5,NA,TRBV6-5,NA,TGTGCCAGCAGTTTGCGGAGCAATCAGCCCCAGCATTTT,CASSLRSNQPQHF
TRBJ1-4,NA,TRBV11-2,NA,TGTGCCAGCAGCAACCGACAGGCAACTAATGAAAAACTGTTTTTT,CASSNRQATNEKLFF
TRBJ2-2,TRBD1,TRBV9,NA,TGTGCCAGCAGCGCGAGGGGCGGACAGGTTGGCACCGGGGAGCTGTTTTTT,CASSARGGQVGTGELFF
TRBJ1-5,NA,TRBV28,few,TGTGCCAGCAGTTTAGCCGGGCAGCCCCAGCATTTT,CASSLAGQPQHF
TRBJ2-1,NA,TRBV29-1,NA,TGCAGCGTTGCTGACATACGGGACTGGGCCTACAATGAGCAGTTCTTC,CSVADIRDWAYNEQFF
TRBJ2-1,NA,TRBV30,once,TGTGCCTGGAGGCTCCTAGGGGAGTACAATGAGCAGTTCTTC,CAWRLLGEYNEQFF
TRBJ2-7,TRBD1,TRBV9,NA,TGTGCCAGCAGCCCTAAGACGGGACAGGGGACCTACGAGCAGTACTTC,CASSPKTGQGTYEQYF